This entry lists 8 T cell receptor beta chains sequenced from one sample in a study of blood T cell repertoires in COVID-19. TCRdb's copy holds only in-frame clones and misses some; the assay was immunoSEQ multiplex PCR. The repertoire includes just over 80,000 clones, 81% of them detected once, and approximately 44% sits in the top ten. Sample: peripheral blood. The receptors come from a man older than 75 with acute or convalescent COVID-19.

As regards this clone: The junction departs from the called germline gene at one end, perhaps through a read error. The rearrangement joins TRBV5-1 to TRBJ2-1; 7 positions match TRBD2. Per the germline V gene, CDR1 is SGHRS and CDR2 is YFSETQ. The CDR3 is 13 amino acids. The CDR3: CASRASGGNEQFF. In nucleotides, the CDR3 is TGCGCTAGCAGGGCTAGCGGTGGTAATGAGCAGTTCTTC.

V and J are TRBV27 and TRBJ2-3; D unresolved. V was trimmed by 8 bases and J by 1 base, leaving 7 bases between them. Germline V gene data show CDR1 as MNHEY and CDR2 as SMNVEV (reference sequence). The length of the CDR3 is 12 residues. The CDR3 here is CASGRGTDTQYF. The CDR3 DNA is TGTGCCAGCGGCCGTGGCACAGATACGCAGTATTTT.

The chain is built from TRBV9 and TRBJ2-1; 11 bases match TRBD2. The ends lost 3 bases at V and 7 bases at J; junction bases unmatched: 6. Germline lookup yields CDR1 SGDLS and CDR2 YYNGEE. The CDR3 extends over 15 amino acids. The CDR3 region is CASSDELAGVNEQFF. CDR3 bases: TGTGCCAGCAGCGATGAACTAGCGGGAGTTAATGAGCAGTTCTTC.

This clone was detected once. This chain joins TRBV6-5 and TRBJ1-3; possible D gene TRBD1, 5 bases. CDR1 MNHEY and CDR2 SVGAGI come from the germline V gene. The CDR3 is made up of 13 amino acids. The ends were cut back, 2 bases at V and 7 bases at J, with 9 bases in the middle. This CDR3 is CASSYGHSNTIYF. CDR3 DNA sequence: TGTGCCAGCAGTTACGGACATTCTAACACCATATATTTT.

This clone came up a few times. The V and J genes are TRBV6-5 and TRBJ1-3; TRBD1 might be the D (5 bases). CDR3 length: 12 amino acids. CDR1 and CDR2 from the germline V gene are MNHEY and SVGAGI. The ends were cut back, 7 bases at V and 13 bases at J, with 17 bases in the middle. The CDR3: CASTLGHLQIYF. Here the CDR3 DNA reads TGTGCCAGCACCTTAGGACACCTGCAAATATATTTT.

This clone has more than one count but fewer than ten. The rearrangement joins TRBV6-5 to TRBJ1-3; D is ambiguous. Germline V lookup: CDR1 MNHEY, CDR2 SVGAGI. Trimming stripped 5 bases from V and 4 bases from J, with 15 bases between. The CDR3 runs to 15 residues. The CDR3 reads CASSPARRSGNTIYF. CDR3 DNA sequence: TGTGCCAGCAGTCCCGCGAGAAGATCCGGAAACACCATATATTTT.

J is TRBJ2-1 and V is TRBV5-6; D might be TRBD2 (6 bases). Per germline, CDR1 SGHDT and CDR2 YYEEEE. Trimming left V 0 bases short and J 4 bases short, with 11 bases between. The CDR3 sequence is 15 residues long. The CDR3 sequence is CASSLGRTTYNEQFF. DNA for the CDR3: TGTGCCAGCAGCTTGGGTAGGACTACTTACAATGAGCAGTTCTTC.

The gene calls are TRBV6-1 and TRBJ2-7; 13 bases line up with TRBD2. There are 14 residues in the CDR3. Germline loops: CDR1 MNHNS, CDR2 SASEGT. V lost 6 bases, J lost 3 bases, and 2 bases stayed unmatched. The CDR3 DNA reads as TGTGCCAGCAGCAGGACTAGCGGGAGCTACGAGCAGTACTTC. This codes for CASSRTSGSYEQYF.